The 24 T cell receptor beta chains listed next were all sequenced from one sample in a study of early T cells in non-severe SARS-CoV-2 infection. TCRdb itself ran the 5' RACE reads through MiXCR, one entry per CDR3 protein. The repertoire holds about 59,000 distinct CDR3 sequences, with around an eighth as singletons. What was sequenced was whole blood. These receptors were taken from an adult who was a healthcare worker with PCR-confirmed SARS-CoV-2 infection or an uninfected control (not recorded which).

This clonotype was picked up a small number of times. This chain joins TRBV6-5 and TRBJ2-7; tentative D call: TRBD2 (6 bases). Germline CDR1 and CDR2: MNHEY and SVGAGI. V lost 6 bases to trimming and J lost 9 bases, with 12 bases between them. The length of the CDR3 is 11 residues. The CDR3 protein is CASSSGSLQYF. In DNA form, the CDR3 reads TGTGCCAGCAGCTCCGGGAGCCTGCAGTACTTC.

This chain links TRBV19 with TRBJ2-7, with 7 nucleotides matching TRBD1. This CDR3 region has 14 residues. Germline CDR1 and CDR2: LNHDA and SQIVND (reference sequence). V gave up 3 bases and J gave up 6 bases; unmatched junction bases: 8. CDR3 sequence: CASSIGGQVGEQYF. The CDR3 DNA sequence: TGTGCCAGTAGTATCGGAGGACAGGTGGGCGAGCAGTACTTC.

This clonotype was detected many times. The gene calls are TRBV7-3 and TRBJ2-3; D unclear. From germline, CDR1 is SGHTA and CDR2 FQGTGA. The germline V and J ends were trimmed by 1 base and 2 bases, with 10 bases remaining between them. The CDR3 has 15 amino acids. The CDR3 here is CASSLSLTHTDTQYF. The DNA of the CDR3 is TGTGCCAGCAGCTTAAGTCTTACCCACACAGATACGCAGTATTTT.

Only a few counts were recorded for this clonotype. The chain carries TRBV27 and TRBJ2-3, with 10 bases matching TRBD2. With V trimmed by 5 bases and J by 4 bases, 9 bases remained unmatched. Germline lookup yields CDR1 MNHEY and CDR2 SMNVEV (reference sequence). The CDR3 is 16 residues long. CDR3 in DNA: TGTGCCAGCAGTCCCCAGCGGGGGGGAACCCCAGATACGCAGTATTTT. It encodes CASSPQRGGTPDTQYF.

The chain has TRBV6-2 or TRBV6-3 and TRBJ2-7, with 11 bases that match TRBD1. The CDR3 extends over 14 amino acids. V lost 5 bases, J lost 6 bases, and 6 bases stayed unmatched. Germline assignment: CDR1 MNHEY and CDR2 SVGEGT. In DNA, the CDR3 is TGTGCCAGCAGTCTCGGACAGGGGGCGAGCGAGCAGTACTTC. Its translation is CASSLGQGASEQYF.

The V and J genes are TRBV25-1 and TRBJ2-1; 7 bases are shared with TRBD1. The trim removed 1 base at V and 6 bases at J, leaving 0 bases unmatched. This CDR3 comprises 13 residues. CDR1 and CDR2 (germline): MGHDK, SYGVNS. The CDR3 nucleotides are TGTGCCAGCAGTGAATGGACAGGCAATGAGCAGTTCTTC. Amino acid sequence: CASSEWTGNEQFF.

The chain joins TRBV6-5 to TRBJ1-4, with TRBD1 as a possible D gene (5 bases). Germline values: CDR1 MNHEY, CDR2 SVGAGI. The CDR3 is 14 amino acids. The V and J ends lost 0 bases and 8 bases respectively, with 10 bases between them. Here the CDR3 reads CASSYSWEGEKLFF. The CDR3 DNA follows: TGTGCCAGCAGTTACTCGTGGGAGGGGGAAAAACTGTTTTTT.

V usage is TRBV6-1 and J usage is TRBJ2-3; 11 bases fit TRBD2. Per the germline V gene, CDR1 is MNHNS and CDR2 is SASEGT. This CDR3 region has 15 residues. Trimming at V came to 8 bases and at J to 4 bases, leaving 8 bases not matched to a gene. The chain's CDR3 is CASSLAGGRPDTQYF. The CDR3 DNA is TGTGCCAGCTCCTTAGCGGGGGGGCGTCCAGATACGCAGTATTTT.

This chain uses TRBV5-6 with TRBJ2-7; 8 nucleotides align to TRBD1. The V segment lost 5 bases and the J segment 0 bases; nucleotides outside the gene matches: 7. Looked up from germline, CDR1 is SGHDT and CDR2 is YYEEEE. The CDR3 is made up of 15 amino acids. The CDR3 sequence is CASSLQGTGSYEQYF. The CDR3 region has the DNA TGTGCCAGCAGTCTTCAGGGGACAGGCTCCTACGAGCAGTACTTC.

The table lists this clonotype with many counts. The chain combines TRBV6-6 with TRBJ1-6, with 7 bases identical to TRBD1. The CDR3 has 15 residues. V was pared by 6 bases and J by 6 bases, with 8 bases of the junction left unmatched. The germline CDR1 and CDR2 sequences are MNHNY and SVGAGI (reference sequence). The DNA of the CDR3 is TGTGCCAGCAGGCCGACAGGGACAGCTAATTCACCCCTCCACTTT. This sequence encodes CASRPTGTANSPLHF.

This clonotype showed up many times. The chain employs TRBV6-6 and TRBJ2-1, with unresolved D. CDR1 is MNHNY and CDR2 is SVGAGI in the germline V gene (reference sequence). The CDR3 totals 14 residues. The V and J ends lost 5 bases and 8 bases respectively, with 16 bases between them. CDR3 bases: TGTGCCAGCAGTCAACCGTTACGCCAGTATGAGCAGTTCTTC. As protein: CASSQPLRQYEQFF.

The rearrangement joins TRBV7-9 to TRBJ2-5, with 8 bases fitting TRBD1. Trimming at V came to 3 bases and at J to 7 bases, leaving 16 bases not matched to a gene. There are 17 residues in the CDR3. Germline V gives CDR1 SEHNR, CDR2 FQNEAQ (reference sequence). The CDR3 DNA follows: TGTGCCAGCAGCTTTTTTATTCCCGCCCAGGGGGCAGGGACCCAGTACTTC. As protein: CASSFFIPAQGAGTQYF.

The J gene is TRBJ1-2, the V gene TRBV7-2; a possible D gene is TRBD1 (5 bases). The germline V and J ends were trimmed by 3 bases and 2 bases, with 19 bases remaining between them. The CDR3 contains 17 residues. Germline lookup yields CDR1 SGHTA and CDR2 FQGNSA. The DNA for the CDR3 is TGTGCCAGCAGCTTTGGGGCAGGGAGAGTAGTCAACTATGGCTACACCTTC. Amino acids: CASSFGAGRVVNYGYTF.

The V gene is TRBV7-9, the J gene TRBJ2-5, with 10 bases matching TRBD2. Germline CDR1 SEHNR, CDR2 FQNEAQ (reference sequence). V lost 5 bases, J lost 1 base, and 10 bases stayed unmatched. The CDR3 runs to 17 residues. This CDR3 is CASSQGRLAGVQETQYF. The DNA of the CDR3 is TGTGCCAGCAGCCAAGGACGGCTAGCGGGGGTCCAAGAGACCCAGTACTTC.

This clonotype was detected only a few times. V and J are TRBV3-1 and TRBJ2-1; D unresolved. This CDR3 is built from 15 residues. V shed 0 bases and J shed 2 bases, with 8 bases lying between them. Germline V gene sequence: CDR1 LGHDT, CDR2 YNNKEL (reference sequence). The CDR3 DNA follows: TGTGCCAGCAGCCAAGACTCAGGAACCTACAATGAGCAGTTCTTC. Encoded protein: CASSQDSGTYNEQFF.

This clonotype was seen repeatedly, ten times or more. This chain joins TRBV20-1 and TRBJ1-5; a possible D gene is TRBD1 (6 bases). Trimming took off 3 bases at V and 5 bases at J, with 14 bases between the two ends. Germline V gene sequence: CDR1 DFQATT, CDR2 SNEGSKA (reference sequence). This CDR3 contains 14 residues. CDR3 in DNA: TGCAGTGCTAGGTCACCAGGGGAGGATCAGCCCCAGCATTTT. Its translation: CSARSPGEDQPQHF.

This clonotype was counted a few times. The chain has TRBV12-3 or TRBV12-4 and TRBJ2-4, with TRBD2 matching 8 bases. The CDR3 is 17 residues long. V dropped 3 bases and J dropped 0; count of bases not matched to a gene: 7. Here the CDR3 DNA reads TGTGCCAGCAGTTTCTGGACGGGGGGGATAGCCAAAAACATTCAGTACTTC. Translating gives CASSFWTGGIAKNIQYF.

V and J are TRBV29-1 and TRBJ2-1; D is possibly TRBD2 (6 bases). The CDR3 contains 13 residues. Trimming removed 3 bases from V and 5 bases from J, with 11 bases in between. The V gene's germline CDR1 is SQVTM and CDR2 ANQGSEA. For the CDR3, the DNA is TGCAGCGTTGACTCCGGGGGTCACAATGAGCAGTTCTTC. Protein sequence: CSVDSGGHNEQFF.

V and J are TRBV6-2 or TRBV6-3 and TRBJ2-7; D tentatively fits TRBD1 or TRBD2 (5 bases each). This CDR3 has 16 residues. The V end was cut by 0 bases, the J end by 3 bases, with 15 bases between. The germline V gene has CDR1 MNHEY and CDR2 SVGEGT. DNA of the CDR3: TGTGCCAGCAGTTACTCGGTTACGGGACGCCTCTACGAGCAGTACTTC. This gives the protein CASSYSVTGRLYEQYF.

This clonotype was seen ten or more times. This chain links TRBV20-1 with TRBJ1-2, with D perhaps TRBD1 (6 bases). Germline lookup yields CDR1 DFQATT and CDR2 SNEGSKA (reference sequence). Trimming removed 1 base from V and 8 bases from J, with 14 bases in between. The CDR3 has 13 amino acids. In DNA, the CDR3 is TGCAGTGCTAGAGGCCCGGGACACCCCGGCTACACCTTC. Amino acids: CSARGPGHPGYTF.

This clonotype has ten or more counts. The V call is TRBV7-9, the J call TRBJ1-1, with a possible D match to TRBD1 (5 bases). From germline, CDR1 is SEHNR and CDR2 FQNEAQ (reference sequence). CDR3 size: 18 residues. V was clipped by 2 bases and J by 0 bases, with 19 bases between them. CDR3 coding DNA: TGTGCCAGCAGCTTAAAACCGGGGGACCCCATCCTGAACACTGAAGCTTTCTTT. Its protein is CASSLKPGDPILNTEAFF.

The sample holds a few counts of this clonotype. The chain links TRBV20-1 to TRBJ1-1; D is possibly TRBD1 (6 bases). Germline CDR1 is DFQATT and CDR2 is SNEGSKA (reference sequence). This CDR3 is 14 amino acids long. V gave up 1 base and J gave up 0 bases, with 9 bases separating them. The CDR3 DNA follows: TGCAGTGCTAGAGGAGGGACATTGAACACTGAAGCTTTCTTT. This translates into CSARGGTLNTEAFF.

This clonotype was seen many times. The CDR3 here is CASRGGQTFTDTQYF. The DNA of the CDR3 is TGTGCCAGCAGAGGGGGACAGACCTTCACAGATACGCAGTATTTT. J is TRBJ2-3 and V is TRBV6-2 or TRBV6-3; 7 bases line up with TRBD1. The germline gives CDR1 MNHEY, CDR2 SVGEGT. The junction had 8 bases not matched to a gene; V was cut back by 6 bases and J by 2 bases. The CDR3 runs to 15 residues.

Many counts were recorded for this clonotype. The V and J genes are TRBV27 and TRBJ1-4; D gene unclear. Germline V gives CDR1 MNHEY, CDR2 SMNVEV (reference sequence). This CDR3 has 17 amino acids. The V gene lost 5 bases and the J gene lost 4 bases, with 20 bases spanning the gap. The CDR3 sequence: CASSPLFSDTVNEKLFF. The CDR3 DNA is TGTGCCAGCAGTCCCCTCTTTTCCGACACCGTTAATGAAAAACTGTTTTTT.